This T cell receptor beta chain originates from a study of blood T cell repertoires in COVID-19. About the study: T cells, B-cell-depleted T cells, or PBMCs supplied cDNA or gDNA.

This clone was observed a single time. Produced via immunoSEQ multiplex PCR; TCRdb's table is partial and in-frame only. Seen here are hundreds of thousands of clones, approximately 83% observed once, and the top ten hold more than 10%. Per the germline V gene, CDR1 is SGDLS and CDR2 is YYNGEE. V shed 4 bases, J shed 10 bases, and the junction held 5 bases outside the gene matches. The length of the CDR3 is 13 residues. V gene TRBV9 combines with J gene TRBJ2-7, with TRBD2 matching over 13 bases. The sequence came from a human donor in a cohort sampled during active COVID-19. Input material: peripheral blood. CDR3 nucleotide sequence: TGTGCCAGCAGCCCTAGGACTAGCGGGAGCCAGTACTTC. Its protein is CASSPRTSGSQYF.